Following are 9 T cell receptor beta chains from one sample sequenced in a study of PD-1 blockade in classical Hodgkin lymphoma. Every patient relapsed after autologous stem cell transplantation, and brentuximab vedotin exposure varied. The table came from immunoSEQ multiplex PCR; TCRdb's copy has only in-frame clones and leaves some out. The table lists approximately 44,000 clones, 60% to 85% of them singletons. The sequencing here drew on peripheral blood mononuclear cells (PBMCs), taken at baseline. The receptors originated from a human donor with classical Hodgkin lymphoma.

This chain links TRBV7-6 with TRBJ2-7, with unresolved D. V lost 1 base to trimming and J lost 5 bases, with 9 bases between them. This CDR3 is 13 amino acids long. Germline-derived CDR1 and CDR2 are SGHVS and FNYEAQ. CDR3 DNA sequence: TGTGCCAGCAGCTTAGTAGACACCCACGAGCAGTACTTC. Translated: CASSLVDTHEQYF.

V and J are TRBV7-2 and TRBJ2-7, with D possibly TRBD1 on 5 matching bases. There are 15 residues in the CDR3. V gave up 6 bases and J gave up 2 bases, with 17 bases separating them. Germline V gene sequence: CDR1 SGHTA, CDR2 FQGNSA. The CDR3 here is CASRYTPQGTYEQYF. CDR3 coding DNA: TGTGCCAGCAGGTACACTCCCCAGGGAACCTACGAGCAGTACTTC.

V is TRBV5-6 and J is TRBJ2-5; TRBD2 aligns across 8 bases. From germline, CDR1 is SGHDT and CDR2 YYEEEE. With V trimmed by 3 bases and J by 5 bases, 6 bases remained unmatched. The CDR3 is 14 amino acids. CDR3 region: CASSSRGGWETQYF. In DNA, the CDR3 is TGTGCCAGCAGCTCCCGGGGGGGGTGGGAGACCCAGTACTTC.

This clone was found once. The chain joins TRBV6-5 to TRBJ2-1; D perhaps matches TRBD2 (6 bases). Trimming cost V 7 bases and J 1 base, with 14 bases left between them. This CDR3 has 15 amino acids. Germline-derived CDR1 and CDR2 are MNHEY and SVGAGI. CDR3 coding DNA: TGTGCCAGCAACTTCAGGGCGGGATCCTACAATGAGCAGTTCTTC. It is translated as CASNFRAGSYNEQFF.

The CDR3, as DNA: TGTGCCAGCAGCCCGGCCGGGACAGGGGCCTACGAGCAGTACTTC. Encoded protein: CASSPAGTGAYEQYF. This chain connects TRBV7-3 to TRBJ2-7; 10 bases map to TRBD1. The junction had 6 bases not matched to a gene; V was cut back by 5 bases and J by 2 bases. Germline V lookup: CDR1 SGHTA, CDR2 FQGTGA. The CDR3 is made up of 15 amino acids.

This chain joins TRBV27 and TRBJ2-5; D not certain. This CDR3 comprises 16 residues. Germline loops: CDR1 MNHEY, CDR2 SMNVEV (reference sequence). V was trimmed by 2 bases and J by 5 bases, leaving 18 bases between them. The CDR3 region is CASSLDPRGLGETQYF. The DNA of the CDR3 is TGTGCCAGCAGTTTAGATCCCCGAGGCCTTGGGGAGACCCAGTACTTC.

V is TRBV28 and J is TRBJ1-2, with D perhaps matching TRBD1 (6 bases). The CDR3 has 13 amino acids. Germline lookup yields CDR1 MDHEN and CDR2 SYDVKM. Trimming took 6 bases from V and 3 from J, leaving 11 bases between them. CDR3 DNA sequence: TGTGCCAGCAGATACACAGGGTACTATGGCTACACCTTC. It yields the protein CASRYTGYYGYTF.

The CDR3 spells CASSLQGSEQFF. The CDR3, as DNA: TGTGCCAGCAGCTTACAGGGCAGTGAGCAGTTCTTC. The chain recombines TRBV5-2 with TRBJ2-1; the tabulated D call, TRBD1, remains unverified against the DNA. TRBV5-2 is given as a pseudogene. There are 12 residues in the CDR3.

In the case of this clone: This CDR3 is also generated by other DNA sequences in the sample. The V gene is TRBV5-6, the J gene TRBJ1-2, with D tentatively TRBD1 (6 bases). Looked up from germline, CDR1 is SGHDT and CDR2 is YYEEEE. This CDR3 contains 13 residues. Trimming took 1 base from V and 4 from J, leaving 8 bases between them. The DNA for the CDR3 is TGTGCCAGCAGCTTGAGGGGGTTCTATGGCTACACCTTC. This sequence encodes CASSLRGFYGYTF.